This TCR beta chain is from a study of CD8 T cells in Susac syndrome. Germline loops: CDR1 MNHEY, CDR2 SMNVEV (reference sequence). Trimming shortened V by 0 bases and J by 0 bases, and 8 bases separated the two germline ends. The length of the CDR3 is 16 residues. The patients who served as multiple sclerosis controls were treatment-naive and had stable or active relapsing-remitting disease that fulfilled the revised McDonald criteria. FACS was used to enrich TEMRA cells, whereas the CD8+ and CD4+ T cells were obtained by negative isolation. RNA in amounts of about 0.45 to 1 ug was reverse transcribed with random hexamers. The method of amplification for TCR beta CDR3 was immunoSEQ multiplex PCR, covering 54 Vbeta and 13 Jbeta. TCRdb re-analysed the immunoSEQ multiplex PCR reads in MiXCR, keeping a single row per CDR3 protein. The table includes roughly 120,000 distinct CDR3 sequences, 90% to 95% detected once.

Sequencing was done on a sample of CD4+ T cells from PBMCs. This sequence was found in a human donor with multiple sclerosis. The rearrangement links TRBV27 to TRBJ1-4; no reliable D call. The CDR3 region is CASSLSRVTTNEKLFF. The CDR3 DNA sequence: TGTGCCAGCAGTTTATCGAGGGTCACAACTAATGAAAAACTGTTTTTT.